This T cell receptor beta chain was observed in a study of T cells after posttransplantation cyclophosphamide. Study-level findings and limits: Blood and skin or GI T cell repertoires showed limited TRB overlap.

The protocol was immunoSEQ multiplex PCR, while the TCRdb copy is restricted to in-frame clones and leaves out a portion. In the table there are about 21,000 clones, 75% to 90% of which are singletons. With regard to this clone: Its antigen is as yet unknown.

Control samples came 1 year after myeloablative marrow transplants with methotrexate plus calcineurin inhibitor. The junction had 6 bases not matched to a gene; V was cut back by 1 base and J by 5 bases. The CDR3 consists of 15 residues. CDR1 MGHRA and CDR2 YSYEKL come from the germline V gene. The source material was PBMCs, sampled 350 to 400 days after allogeneic stem cell transplant with calcineurin inhibitor and methotrexate. This TCR was sampled from a female patient aged 30 to 40 who received an allogeneic stem cell transplant from an unrelated donor, was CMV-positive, and had acute and chronic GVHD. Some T cells may have come from the graft donor. V gene TRBV4-1 combines with J gene TRBJ2-3; TRBD2 aligns across 7 bases. CDR3 nucleotides: TGCGCCAGCAGCCAAGTAGGAGGGGAGGGAGATACGCAGTATTTT. It is translated as CASSQVGGEGDTQYF.